This T cell receptor (beta chain) stems from a study of blood T cell repertoires in COVID-19. Study at large: Specimens from acute and convalescent COVID-19 originated in the United States, Italy and Spain.

Participant age was about 18 to 89 years, and participants resided in fewer than 30 US areas. Using immunoSEQ multiplex PCR, the repertoire was profiled, and TCRdb retains in-frame clones only, with some absent. The repertoire holds around 300,000 clones, with around 90% as singletons. This CDR3 contains 12 residues. Germline values: CDR1 SNHLY, CDR2 FYNNEI. V trimming: 5 bases; J trimming: 4 bases; junction bases outside the gene matches: 1. The receptor comes from a young woman with acute COVID-19. This chain links TRBV2 with TRBJ1-2, with 7 bases identical to TRBD1. Sequenced: PBMCs or T cells enriched from blood (not recorded which). CDR3 DNA sequence: TGTGCCAGCAGTCGACAGGGCTATGGCTACACCTTC. Protein: CASSRQGYGYTF.